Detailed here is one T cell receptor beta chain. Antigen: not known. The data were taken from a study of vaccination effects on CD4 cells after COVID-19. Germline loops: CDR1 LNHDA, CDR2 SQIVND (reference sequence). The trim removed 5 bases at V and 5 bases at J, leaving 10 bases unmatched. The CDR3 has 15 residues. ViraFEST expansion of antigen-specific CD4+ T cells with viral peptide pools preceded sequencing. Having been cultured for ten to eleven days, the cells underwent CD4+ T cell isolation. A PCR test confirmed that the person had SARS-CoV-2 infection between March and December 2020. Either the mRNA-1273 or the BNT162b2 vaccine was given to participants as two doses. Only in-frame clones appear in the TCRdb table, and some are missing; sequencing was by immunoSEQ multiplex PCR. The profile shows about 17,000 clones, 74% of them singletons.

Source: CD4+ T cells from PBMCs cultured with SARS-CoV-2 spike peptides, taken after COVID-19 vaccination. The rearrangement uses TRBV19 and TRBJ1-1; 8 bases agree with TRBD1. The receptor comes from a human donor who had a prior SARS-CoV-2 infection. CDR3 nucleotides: TGTGCCAGTAGTCCAAATACAGGGGGACGAACTGAAGCTTTCTTT. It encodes CASSPNTGGRTEAFF.